The 24 T cell receptor beta chains below come from one sample, sequenced in a study of cytomegalovirus exposure and HLA in healthy donors. The PCR employed 60 Vbeta primers together with 13 Jbeta primers. Profiled with immunoSEQ multiplex PCR; TCRdb holds only in-frame clones, not every one. The repertoire consists of 45,000 to 75,000 clones, with around three quarters occurring once and the leading ten covering approximately 19%. Sequencing used PBMCs. Source of these receptors: a woman aged 55-70 years in good health and CMV-seropositive.

In DNA form, the CDR3 reads TGTGCCAGCAGCCCTCTCGTCTTGACAGGGGGCTTAGGCTACACCTTC. It specifies CASSPLVLTGGLGYTF. The V and J genes are TRBV14 and TRBJ1-2; 10 bases align to TRBD1. Trimming took 4 bases from V and 8 from J; bases not matched to a gene: 13. Looked up from germline, CDR1 is SGHDN and CDR2 is FVKESK. CDR3 length: 16 amino acids.

The chain combines TRBV10-3 with TRBJ2-7, with a weak D call TRBD1 (6 bases). The CDR3 is 13 amino acids. The V end was cut by 2 bases, the J end by 5 bases, with 10 bases between. Germline V gene data show CDR1 as ENHRY and CDR2 as SYGVKD. CDR3 residues: CAISEIRGDEQYF. CDR3 in DNA: TGTGCCATCAGTGAGATCAGGGGAGACGAGCAGTACTTC.

This chain links TRBV6-5 with TRBJ1-4, with D possibly matching TRBD1 (6 bases). The CDR3 is 13 residues long. The V and J ends lost 5 bases and 4 bases respectively, with 8 bases between them. Germline V CDR1 and CDR2: MNHEY, SVGAGI. For the CDR3, the DNA is TGTGCCAGCAGTGAACAGGGTAATGAAAAACTGTTTTTT. Translated, it gives CASSEQGNEKLFF.

This chain connects TRBV5-5 to TRBJ1-2; TRBD1 might be the D (5 bases). This CDR3 region has 15 residues. V shed 1 base and J shed 6 bases, with 16 bases lying between them. Germline V gene sequence: CDR1 SGHKS, CDR2 YYEKEE (reference sequence). The CDR3 sequence: CASSLFSGQGDGYTF. CDR3 in DNA: TGTGCCAGCAGCTTGTTTAGCGGGCAGGGAGATGGCTACACCTTC.

The genes are TRBV30 and TRBJ1-2; 9 positions agree with TRBD1. The CDR3 spans 13 residues. Trimming took 3 bases from V and 8 from J; bases not matched to a gene: 7. Germline lookup yields CDR1 GTSNPN and CDR2 SVGIG (reference sequence). The CDR3 is CAWSWGQGEGYTF. The CDR3 DNA reads TGTGCCTGGAGCTGGGGACAGGGAGAGGGCTACACCTTC.

V is TRBV7-2 and J is TRBJ2-7; 10 nucleotides agree with TRBD2. Looked up from germline, CDR1 is SGHTA and CDR2 is FQGNSA. Trimming removed 3 bases from V and 5 bases from J; junction bases left unmatched: 7. The CDR3 covers 15 residues. The CDR3 loop reads CASSFLLAGKNEQYF. The DNA of the CDR3 is TGTGCCAGCAGCTTCTTACTAGCGGGGAAGAACGAGCAGTACTTC.

V and J are TRBV19 and TRBJ2-7, with D tentatively TRBD2 (5 bases). CDR1 is LNHDA, CDR2 SQIVND, per germline (reference sequence). Trimming shortened V by 2 bases and J by 5 bases, and 19 bases separated the two germline ends. CDR3 length equals 16 residues. In nucleotides, the CDR3 is TGTGCCAGTAGTATACACTTCGGGGAGATGGATAACGAGCAGTACTTC. It encodes CASSIHFGEMDNEQYF.

There are a few counts of this clone. The V gene is TRBV10-1, the J gene TRBJ1-1; no clear D gene. Trimming removed 6 bases at V and 12 bases at J, with 5 bases between. Germline V CDR1 and CDR2: WNHNN, SYGVQD (reference sequence). The CDR3 loop spans 8 amino acids. The CDR3 bases are TGCGCCAGCAGGGGCTCTTTCTTT. Translated, it gives CASRGSFF.

This clone occurred a few times. In DNA, the CDR3 is TGTGCCAGCTCACCCGACAGGGGGACTGGAAACACCATATATTTT. As protein: CASSPDRGTGNTIYF. The rearrangement links TRBV18 to TRBJ1-3, with TRBD1 matching 9 bases. The CDR3 spans 15 residues. The V and J ends lost 3 bases and 2 bases, in that order; junction bases with no gene match: 2. The germline V gene has CDR1 KGHSH and CDR2 LQKENI.

In this sample, this clone turned up a few times. The chain employs TRBV7-7 and TRBJ2-7; a possible D gene is TRBD2 (5 bases). This CDR3 has 14 residues. The germline V gene has CDR1 SSHAT and CDR2 FNYEAQ (reference sequence). Trimming shortened V by 5 bases and J by 3 bases, and 14 bases separated the two germline ends. This chain's CDR3 is CASSRDYASYEQYF. CDR3 coding DNA: TGTGCCAGCAGCCGAGACTACGCGAGCTACGAGCAGTACTTC.

The gene calls are TRBV6-5 and TRBJ1-4; tentative D call: TRBD1 (6 bases). The CDR3 consists of 14 residues. The germline gives CDR1 MNHEY, CDR2 SVGAGI. Trimming shortened V by 7 bases and J by 8 bases, and 17 bases separated the two germline ends. CDR3 region: CASTSHRVGEKLFF. The DNA of the CDR3 is TGTGCCAGCACCTCACACAGGGTCGGAGAAAAACTGTTTTTT.

This clone showed up just a few times. This CDR3 is also generated by other DNA sequences in the sample. V is TRBV6-1 and J is TRBJ1-2, with 10 bases matching TRBD1. V shed 0 bases and J 3 bases; nucleotides not matched to a gene: 1. Germline CDR1 is MNHNS and CDR2 is SASEGT. The CDR3 is made up of 15 amino acids. The CDR3 nucleotides are TGTGCCAGCAGTGAAGCTGGGACAGGGGACTATGGCTACACCTTC. Protein: CASSEAGTGDYGYTF.

The chain recombines TRBV5-4 with TRBJ2-1; D might be TRBD2 (7 bases). Looked up from germline, CDR1 is SGHNT and CDR2 is YYREEE (reference sequence). The V gene lost 1 base and the J gene lost 6 bases, with 14 bases spanning the gap. This CDR3 comprises 15 residues. The DNA of the CDR3 is TGTGCCAGCAGCTTGTCGAGGGGGGGCTTCAATGAGCAGTTCTTC. Translation: CASSLSRGGFNEQFF.

This clone was seen just once. The chain uses TRBV5-1 and TRBJ1-3; TRBD1 aligns across 7 bases. Germline CDR1 reads SGHRS; CDR2 reads YFSETQ. CDR3 length: 15 residues. V trimming: 4 bases; J trimming: 1 base; junction bases outside the gene matches: 5. DNA for the CDR3: TGCGCCAGCAGCCCCGACAGGGTGTCTGGAAACACCATATATTTT. Protein product: CASSPDRVSGNTIYF.

J is TRBJ2-3 and V is TRBV5-1; 14 bases are shared with TRBD2. This CDR3 has 15 residues. V was pared by 4 bases and J by 4 bases, with 2 bases of the junction left unmatched. Per germline, CDR1 SGHRS and CDR2 YFSETQ. CDR3 nucleotide sequence: TGCGCCAGCAGCCAGGGACTAGCGGGGGCAGATACGCAGTATTTT. The encoded protein is CASSQGLAGADTQYF.

The J gene is TRBJ2-7, the V gene TRBV7-2; tentative D call: TRBD1 (6 bases). CDR1 SGHTA and CDR2 FQGNSA come from the germline V gene. The CDR3 has 12 amino acids. V gave up 4 bases and J gave up 6 bases, with 10 bases separating them. The CDR3 reads CASSSNRVEQYF. The DNA of the CDR3 is TGTGCCAGCAGCTCAAACAGGGTCGAGCAGTACTTC.

A remark on this clone: Germline and junction disagree at one end, which may indicate a read error. The chain has TRBV6-1 and TRBJ1-1; D is ambiguous. The CDR3 spans 14 residues. From germline, CDR1 is MNHNS and CDR2 SASEGT. CDR3 coding DNA: TGTGTCAGCAGCCGGTGGGCAGGGAACACTGAAGCTTTCTTT. The encoded protein is CVSSRWAGNTEAFF.

This clone was counted between two and nine times. DNA of the CDR3: TGTGCCACCAGCAGAGGAGGGTTTCGGAACACCGGGGAGCTGTTTTTT. This codes for CATSRGGFRNTGELFF. The genes are TRBV15 and TRBJ2-2; maybe TRBD2 (5 bases). CDR3 length: 16 residues. V shed 1 base and J shed 1 base, with 10 bases lying between them. CDR1 LNHNV and CDR2 YYDKDF come from the germline V gene (reference sequence). Supplemented by reference TRBV15 and TRBJ2-2, the full variable domain reads DAMVIQNPRYQVTQFGKPVTLSCSQTLNHNVMYWYQQKSSQAPKLLFHYYDKDFNNEADTPDNFQSRRPNTSFCFLDIRSPGLGDTAMYLCATSRGGFRNTGELFFGEGSRLTVL.

J is TRBJ2-3 and V is TRBV7-8, with a weak D call TRBD2 (5 bases). V was pared by 3 bases and J by 4 bases, with 8 bases between. The CDR3 totals 13 residues. Germline V gene data show CDR1 as SGHVS and CDR2 as FQNEAQ. CDR3 nucleotide sequence: TGTGCCAGCAGCTTGGGCGGGTCAGATACGCAGTATTTT. It is translated as CASSLGGSDTQYF.

The CDR3 DNA reads TGCGCCAGCAGCCAAGAAGGGAGGGGATATGGAAACACCATATATTTT. Its translation: CASSQEGRGYGNTIYF. The chain carries TRBV4-3 and TRBJ1-3, with D possibly being TRBD1 (5 bases). V gave up 0 bases and J gave up 3 bases, with 12 bases separating them. Germline V gene sequence: CDR1 LGHNA, CDR2 YSLEER. This CDR3 has 16 amino acids.

The CDR3 bases are TGTGCCAGCAGTATGGACAGGGGAGCTGGGGCCAACGTCCTGACTTTC. Translating it yields CASSMDRGAGANVLTF. V is TRBV6-6 and J is TRBJ2-6; 9 bases are a match to TRBD1. Trimming took 5 bases from V and 2 from J; bases not matched to a gene: 4. Per the germline V gene, CDR1 is MNHNY and CDR2 is SVGAGI (reference sequence). CDR3 length: 16 amino acids.

The chain uses TRBV19 and TRBJ2-7, with D tentatively TRBD2 (5 bases). CDR3 size: 12 residues. Germline V gives CDR1 LNHDA, CDR2 SQIVND (reference sequence). V was trimmed by 5 bases and J by 7 bases, leaving 12 bases between them. The CDR3 coding sequence is TGTGCCAGTAGTGGGAGTGTTCGGGAGCAGTACTTC. Translated: CASSGSVREQYF.

This clone showed up just a few times. The CDR3 spells CASSLGGGGNTEAFF. CDR3 DNA sequence: TGTGCCAGCAGCTTAGGAGGGGGGGGGAACACTGAAGCTTTCTTT. The chain carries TRBV11-3 and TRBJ1-1, with D possibly matching TRBD1 (6 bases). Trimming pared 1 base from V and 1 base from J, leaving 10 bases between. Germline V gene sequence: CDR1 SGHNT, CDR2 YENEEA. The CDR3 consists of 15 residues.

This clone was counted between two and nine times. The chain uses TRBV4-3 and TRBJ2-3, with D tentatively TRBD1 (5 bases). Germline CDR1 reads LGHNA; CDR2 reads YSLEER. This CDR3 contains 15 residues. The V and J ends lost 4 bases and 1 base respectively, with 12 bases between them. In DNA form, the CDR3 reads TGCGCCAGCAGCCTAATGGCACAGGGCACAGATACGCAGTATTTT. Translating gives CASSLMAQGTDTQYF.